A single sample is the source of the 18 T cell receptor beta chains below, sequenced in a study of CD8 T cells in Susac syndrome. RNA, at about 0.45 to 1 ug, was reverse transcribed with random hexamers. TCRdb recomputed calls from the immunoSEQ multiplex PCR reads with MiXCR, one row per CDR3 protein. This repertoire shows 150,000 to 200,000 distinct CDR3 sequences, over 85% found once; its top ten account for more than 0.11%. Sequencing used CD4+ T cells from PBMCs. The receptors were sampled from a human donor in good health.

The V call is TRBV6-4, the J call TRBJ2-4; no reliable D call. Germline CDR1 and CDR2: MRHNA and SNTAGT. V lost 4 bases and J 3 bases, leaving 10 bases between the germline ends. The CDR3 covers 14 residues. In nucleotides, the CDR3 is TGTGCCAGCAGTGTAGAGTTGGGCAAAAACATTCAGTACTTC. It encodes CASSVELGKNIQYF.

The chain couples TRBV19 to TRBJ1-2; D is ambiguous. V lost 6 bases and J 1 base, leaving 6 bases between the germline ends. This CDR3 comprises 12 residues. Germline V gives CDR1 LNHDA, CDR2 SQIVND (reference sequence). The CDR3 DNA is TGTGCCAGTAGATCGTTTAACTATGGCTACACCTTC. As protein: CASRSFNYGYTF.

This chain's CDR3 is CASSVVSGTGGHEQFF. DNA of the CDR3: TGTGCCAGCAGCGTAGTCTCTGGGACAGGGGGCCATGAGCAGTTCTTC. The V gene is TRBV9, the J gene TRBJ2-1; 12 bases align to TRBD1. CDR3 length: 16 residues. Germline CDR1 is SGDLS and CDR2 is YYNGEE. The V segment lost 0 bases and the J segment 8 bases; nucleotides outside the gene matches: 6.

The chain has TRBV20-1 and TRBJ2-1; TRBD2 agrees at 8 bases. The CDR3 loop spans 13 amino acids. Trimming removed 5 bases from V and 5 bases from J; junction bases left unmatched: 5. Germline V lookup: CDR1 DFQATT, CDR2 SNEGSKA (reference sequence). The CDR3 DNA follows: TGCAGTGCTTACGCGGGGGGCAACAATGAGCAGTTCTTC. Translated, it gives CSAYAGGNNEQFF.

This clonotype has just one count. The V gene is TRBV20-1, the J gene TRBJ2-7, with 8 nucleotides matching TRBD1. The CDR3 runs to 15 residues. Per the germline V gene, CDR1 is DFQATT and CDR2 is SNEGSKA (reference sequence). J lost 0 bases, V lost 2 bases, and 6 bases had no gene match. The CDR3 DNA is TGCAGTGCTAGATCTTGGACAGGGATCTCCTACGAGCAGTACTTC. It encodes CSARSWTGISYEQYF.

The chain couples TRBV7-2 to TRBJ2-2, with 7 positions matching TRBD2. V gave up 4 bases and J gave up 3 bases; unmatched junction bases: 11. This CDR3 spans 17 amino acids. Germline CDR1 reads SGHTA; CDR2 reads FQGNSA. CDR3 in amino acids: CASSSWRASGYTGELFF. The DNA for the CDR3 is TGTGCCAGCAGCTCTTGGAGGGCTAGCGGTTACACCGGGGAGCTGTTTTTT.

V and J are TRBV10-3 and TRBJ2-3; D is possibly TRBD1 or TRBD2 (5 bases each). V shed 6 bases and J shed 4 bases, with 11 bases lying between them. Per the germline V gene, CDR1 is ENHRY and CDR2 is SYGVKD. The CDR3 extends over 13 amino acids. The CDR3: CAIRRDDADTQYF. In DNA form, the CDR3 reads TGTGCCATCAGGAGGGACGACGCAGATACGCAGTATTTT.

The chain combines TRBV10-2 with TRBJ1-1; the D is unclear. V was cut by 3 bases and J by 0 bases, with 8 bases left in between. This CDR3 comprises 14 residues. Germline-derived CDR1 and CDR2 are WSHSY and SAAADI. The chain's CDR3 is CASSDPGLNTEAFF. CDR3 nucleotides: TGCGCCAGCAGTGATCCCGGGTTGAACACTGAAGCTTTCTTT.

The count of this clonotype is one. V is TRBV20-1 and J is TRBJ2-5; the D is unclear. This CDR3 has 14 amino acids. V lost 0 bases, J lost 4 bases, and 12 bases lay in between. CDR1 DFQATT and CDR2 SNEGSKA come from the germline V gene (reference sequence). The CDR3 here is CSARDVPPRETQYF. CDR3 in DNA: TGCAGTGCTAGAGATGTTCCCCCCAGAGAGACCCAGTACTTC.

This rearrangement joins TRBV6-1 to TRBJ1-2, with 9 bases aligning to TRBD1. Germline trimming cut 2 bases from V and 7 bases from J; bases unmatched to any gene: 5. This CDR3 region has 14 residues. Germline V gene sequence: CDR1 MNHNS, CDR2 SASEGT. CDR3: CASSEKGTGSGYTF. The CDR3 DNA reads TGTGCCAGCAGTGAAAAGGGGACAGGGAGTGGCTACACCTTC.

The chain combines TRBV6-6 with TRBJ1-2, with TRBD1 matching over 9 bases. Germline CDR1 is MNHNY and CDR2 is SVGAGI (reference sequence). CDR3 length: 15 residues. Germline trimming cut 2 bases from V and 6 bases from J; bases unmatched to any gene: 7. This chain's CDR3 is CASSYPLDRGNGYTF. In DNA, the CDR3 is TGTGCCAGCAGTTACCCCCTGGACAGGGGTAATGGCTACACCTTC.

This chain connects TRBV5-1 to TRBJ1-2; D unresolved. Looked up from germline, CDR1 is SGHRS and CDR2 is YFSETQ. The germline V and J ends were trimmed by 0 bases and 4 bases, with 10 bases remaining between them. This CDR3 is 14 amino acids long. Here the CDR3 DNA reads TGCGCCAGCAGCTTGGACAGTCCCCGCTATGGCTACACCTTC. Translated, it gives CASSLDSPRYGYTF. Complete variable domain (other parts from reference TRBV5-1 and TRBJ1-2): KAGVTQTPRYLIKTRGQQVTLSCSPISGHRSVSWYQQTPGQGLQFLFEYFSETQRNKGNFPGRFSGRQFSNSRSEMNVSTLELGDSALYLCASSLDSPRYGYTFGSGTRLTVV.

The V call is TRBV18, the J call TRBJ2-5, with a possible D match to TRBD1 (6 bases). With 4 bases removed from V and 3 bases from J, the gap between germline ends came to 9 bases. Germline V gene lookup returns CDR1 KGHSH and CDR2 LQKENI. This CDR3 comprises 13 residues. CDR3 sequence reads: CASSQGEEETQYF. CDR3 nucleotides: TGTGCCAGCTCACAGGGGGAAGAAGAGACCCAGTACTTC.

This sequence joins TRBV6-5 and TRBJ1-2, with unresolved D. The germline gives CDR1 MNHEY, CDR2 SVGAGI. This CDR3 spans 13 amino acids. The ends were cut back, 2 bases at V and 8 bases at J, with 12 bases in the middle. CDR3 coding DNA: TGTGCCAGCAGTTACGGGCGGCGCGAAGGCTACACCTTC. The encoded protein is CASSYGRREGYTF.

The chain combines TRBV29-1 with TRBJ1-4; TRBD1 is a possible D gene (6 bases). Germline values: CDR1 SQVTM, CDR2 ANQGSEA. The length of the CDR3 is 11 residues. The CDR3 loop reads CGGLEYEKLFF. In DNA, the CDR3 is TGCGGGGGCCTGGAATATGAAAAACTGTTTTTT.

V is TRBV15 and J is TRBJ1-1; 10 bases match TRBD1. CDR1 is LNHNV, CDR2 YYDKDF, per germline (reference sequence). The CDR3 loop spans 15 amino acids. Trimming cost V 3 bases and J 4 bases; bases outside gene matches: 5. The CDR3 DNA reads TGTGCCACCAGCAGGGGACAGGGGCTCTCCACTGAAGCTTTCTTT. Translated, it gives CATSRGQGLSTEAFF.

Concerning this clonotype: An end of the junction does not agree with germline; a read error may underlie this. The chain links TRBV20-1 to TRBJ2-7; 8 bases line up with TRBD1. The length of the CDR3 is 13 residues. Germline-derived CDR1 and CDR2 are DFQATT and SNEGSKA (reference sequence). CDR3 sequence reads: CSAWAGGSHEQYF. The CDR3 DNA is TGCAGTGCTTGGGCAGGGGGCTCCCACGAGCAGTACTTC.

The chain joins TRBV11-2 to TRBJ2-7; D is undetermined. Trimming took 3 bases from V and 0 from J, leaving 12 bases between them. In germline, CDR1 is SGHAT, CDR2 FQNNGV. This CDR3 spans 15 amino acids. The CDR3 here is CASSLGIMSSYEQYF. The CDR3 DNA follows: TGTGCCAGCAGCTTGGGGATCATGAGCTCCTACGAGCAGTACTTC. Full variable domain (missing parts from reference TRBV11-2 and TRBJ2-7): EAGVAQSPRYKIIEKRQSVAFWCNPISGHATLYWYQQILGQGPKLLIQFQNNGVVDDSQLPKDRFSAERLKGVDSTLKIQPAKLEDSAVYLCASSLGIMSSYEQYFGPGTRLTVT.